The 31 T cell receptor beta chains reported below all come from one sample, sequenced in a study of Graves' ophthalmopathy and Graves' hyperthyroidism. The authors amplified TCR beta CDR3 regions from RNA transcripts. The authors performed first-round RT-PCR with HTBI primers and then a second-round multiplex PCR. TCRdb recomputed calls from the multiplex PCR reads with MiXCR, one row per CDR3 protein. The sample includes 650,000 to 800,000 distinct CDR3 sequences, just over 40% of them seen just once. Material for sequencing was peripheral blood. The receptors originated from an adult man with Graves' ophthalmopathy.

In this sample, this clonotype turned up many times. The CDR3 coding sequence is TGTGCCAGCAGTGAAAGACAGGGGGCTGGGGCCAACGTCCTGACTTTC. It codes for CASSERQGAGANVLTF. The V gene is TRBV2, the J gene TRBJ2-6; 9 positions match TRBD1. Germline loops: CDR1 SNHLY, CDR2 FYNNEI. This CDR3 region has 16 residues. Trimming removed 2 bases from V and 2 bases from J; junction bases left unmatched: 1.

This clonotype has only a few counts. The chain uses TRBV2 and TRBJ1-1, with a weak D call TRBD1 (5 bases). V was cut by 8 bases and J by 4 bases, with 23 bases left in between. Germline CDR1 and CDR2: SNHLY and FYNNEI. The CDR3 totals 16 residues. The CDR3 sequence: CASCTRLGGGSTEAFF. The CDR3 region has the DNA TGTGCCAGCTGCACGCGCCTCGGGGGGGGATCCACTGAAGCTTTCTTT. The whole variable domain, filled in from reference TRBV2 and TRBJ1-1, reads EPEVTQTPSHQVTQMGQEVILRCVPISNHLYFYWYRQILGQKVEFLVSFYNNEISEKSEIFDDQFSVERPDGSNFTLKIRSTKLEDSAMYFCASCTRLGGGSTEAFFGQGTRLTVV.

This clonotype has only a few counts. J is TRBJ2-6 and V is TRBV6-5, with 7 nucleotides matching TRBD2. This CDR3 is 17 amino acids long. Germline CDR1 reads MNHEY; CDR2 reads SVGAGI. The V segment lost 8 bases and the J segment 1 base; nucleotides outside the gene matches: 11. The CDR3 nucleotides read TGTGCCAGCCGCACGGGGCGGGGGTATTCTGGGGCCAACGTCCTGACTTTC. Amino acids: CASRTGRGYSGANVLTF.

V gene TRBV29-1 combines with J gene TRBJ2-5, with D perhaps matching TRBD1 (6 bases). Trimming shortened V by 5 bases and J by 5 bases, and 15 bases separated the two germline ends. There are 13 residues in the CDR3. Germline-derived CDR1 and CDR2 are SQVTM and ANQGSEA. The CDR3 loop reads CSVSGAGLETQYF. The CDR3 DNA follows: TGCAGCGTTTCAGGGGCCGGGTTGGAGACCCAGTACTTC. Filled out from reference TRBV29-1 and TRBJ2-5, the complete variable domain reads SAVISQKPSRDICQRGTSLTIQCQVDSQVTMMFWYRQQPGQSLTLIATANQGSEATYESGFVIDKFPISRPNLTFSTLTVSNMSPEDSSIYLCSVSGAGLETQYFGPGTRLLVL.

This clonotype has ten or more counts. The rearrangement uses TRBV6-5 and TRBJ2-5; D might be TRBD2 (6 bases). Trimming took off 6 bases at V and 4 bases at J, with 18 bases between the two ends. The length of the CDR3 is 15 residues. Germline V CDR1 and CDR2: MNHEY, SVGAGI. CDR3 DNA sequence: TGTGCCAGCAGGGCGATTAGCGGAGTTATAGAGACCCAGTACTTC. Its translation: CASRAISGVIETQYF.

This chain connects TRBV10-3 to TRBJ1-2, with unresolved D. Trimming took 6 bases from V and 9 from J, leaving 14 bases between them. CDR1 and CDR2 (germline): ENHRY, SYGVKD. The CDR3 loop spans 12 amino acids. For the CDR3, the DNA is TGTGCCATCAGAGATGGGGTTTGGAGCTACACCTTC. Protein: CAIRDGVWSYTF.

Note on this clonotype: With a much larger clone just one base away, this may be a read error. A read error is likely, as this CDR3 ends without the conserved phenylalanine or tryptophan. The chain employs TRBV4-1 and TRBJ2-5; D could derive from TRBD1 or TRBD2 (5 bases each). This CDR3 comprises 15 residues. The V end lost 3 bases, the J end lost 0 bases, and 11 bases lay between the germline ends. Germline V gene sequence: CDR1 MGHRA, CDR2 YSYEKL. The CDR3 loop is CASSQNPGHQETQYC. The CDR3 DNA is TGCGCCAGCAGCCAGAACCCGGGGCACCAAGAGACCCAGTACTGC.

The V call is TRBV5-1, the J call TRBJ2-5; a weak D match, TRBD1 (5 bases). The V and J ends lost 4 bases and 5 bases respectively, with 18 bases between them. From germline, CDR1 is SGHRS and CDR2 YFSETQ. The CDR3 is made up of 15 amino acids. The CDR3 coding sequence is TGCGCCAGCAGCCACTTGGCGCGAAAGGGGGAGACCCAGTACTTC. Its protein product is CASSHLARKGETQYF.

The chain couples TRBV5-1 to TRBJ1-2, with 7 bases identical to TRBD1. This CDR3 has 17 residues. The junction had 14 bases not matched to a gene; V was cut back by 2 bases and J by 4 bases. Germline V gives CDR1 SGHRS, CDR2 YFSETQ. DNA for the CDR3: TGCGCCAGCAGCTTTAAACGGCCGGGAGACAGGGTCTATGGCTACACCTTC. Residues: CASSFKRPGDRVYGYTF.

The chain has TRBV2 and TRBJ2-6; D possibly uses TRBD1 or TRBD2 (6 bases each). The germline CDR1 and CDR2 sequences are SNHLY and FYNNEI. V was cut by 7 bases and J by 4 bases, with 20 bases left in between. This CDR3 has 17 residues. CDR3 nucleotide sequence: TGTGCCAGCACCCTTAATAGGGGGGCTGGGGGGGCCAACGTCCTGACTTTC. Amino acid sequence: CASTLNRGAGGANVLTF.

This clonotype was observed a few times. The V call is TRBV9, the J call TRBJ2-2; TRBD2 is a possible D gene (6 bases). Germline V gene lookup returns CDR1 SGDLS and CDR2 YYNGEE. The CDR3 totals 16 residues. V was cut by 4 bases and J by 1 base, with 14 bases left in between. This chain's CDR3 is CASSPWGGVNTGELFF. In DNA form, the CDR3 reads TGTGCCAGCAGCCCCTGGGGCGGGGTGAACACCGGGGAGCTGTTTTTT.

This clonotype has more than one count but fewer than ten. This chain connects TRBV12-3 or TRBV12-4 to TRBJ1-1; TRBD1 matches at 8 bases. Trimming at V came to 7 bases and at J to 1 base, leaving 5 bases not matched to a gene. This CDR3 has 14 residues. This CDR3 reads CASIRDRTNTEAFF. The CDR3 bases are TGTGCCAGCATCCGGGACAGGACGAACACTGAAGCTTTCTTT.

This clonotype was counted many times. This chain connects TRBV7-8 to TRBJ1-5; D not resolved. CDR1 and CDR2 (germline): SGHVS, FQNEAQ. Trimming left V 0 bases short and J 3 bases short, with 9 bases between. The CDR3 has 15 amino acids. CDR3 residues: CASSLASGYNQPQHF. The DNA for the CDR3 is TGTGCCAGCAGCTTAGCGTCAGGATACAATCAGCCCCAGCATTTT. The full variable domain, with the rest looked up from reference TRBV7-8 and TRBJ1-5, is GAGVSQSPRYKVAKRGQDVALRCDPISGHVSLFWYQQALGQGPEFLTYFQNEAQLDKSGLPSDRFFAERPEGSVSTLKIQRTQQEDSAVYLCASSLASGYNQPQHFGDGTRLSIL.

At least ten counts were recorded for this clonotype. The rearrangement joins TRBV29-1 to TRBJ2-7; perhaps D is TRBD1 or TRBD2 (6 bases each). Trimming took 8 bases from V and 2 from J, leaving 13 bases between them. CDR3 length: 12 residues. The germline V gene encodes CDR1 SQVTM and CDR2 ANQGSEA. This CDR3 reads CSTRDKAYEQYF. Written as DNA, the CDR3 is TGCAGCACGCGGGACAAGGCCTACGAGCAGTACTTC.

This chain connects TRBV2 to TRBJ2-7, with a weak D call TRBD2 (6 bases). The CDR3 loop spans 13 amino acids. CDR1 is SNHLY, CDR2 FYNNEI, per germline. The V gene lost 8 bases and the J gene lost 5 bases, with 16 bases spanning the gap. CDR3 sequence: CASSRRGMDEQYF. Written as DNA, the CDR3 is TGTGCCAGCTCACGACGGGGGATGGACGAGCAGTACTTC.

Concerning this clonotype itself: Just one base apart from a much larger clone, this may be a read error. This chain joins TRBV20-1 and TRBJ1-1; D gene uncertain. The CDR3 loop spans 12 amino acids. The V end was cut by 4 bases, the J end by 11 bases, with 17 bases between. The germline V gene has CDR1 DFQATT and CDR2 SNEGSKA (reference sequence). CDR3 sequence: CSATRAGPGAFF. The CDR3 DNA is TGCAGTGCTACTAGGGCAGGTCCGGGGGCTTTCTTT.

This clonotype was seen ten or more times. This chain connects TRBV2 to TRBJ1-5; D ambiguous. Trimming stripped 6 bases from V and 9 bases from J, with 15 bases between. Germline V gene sequence: CDR1 SNHLY, CDR2 FYNNEI. The CDR3 spans 13 residues. CDR3 coding DNA: TGTGCCAGCAGGAGGATAGCGGACGGGCCCCAGCATTTT. The encoded protein is CASRRIADGPQHF.

This rearrangement joins TRBV5-1 to TRBJ1-1, with D possibly being TRBD1 (5 bases). Germline CDR1 SGHRS, CDR2 YFSETQ. The V gene lost 0 bases and the J gene lost 4 bases, with 16 bases spanning the gap. The CDR3 runs 16 residues. CDR3 protein: CASSLGSGHLSTEAFF. The CDR3 DNA is TGCGCCAGCAGCTTGGGCTCGGGGCATCTGAGCACTGAAGCTTTCTTT. The full variable domain, with the rest looked up from reference TRBV5-1 and TRBJ1-1, is KAGVTQTPRYLIKTRGQQVTLSCSPISGHRSVSWYQQTPGQGLQFLFEYFSETQRNKGNFPGRFSGRQFSNSRSEMNVSTLELGDSALYLCASSLGSGHLSTEAFFGQGTRLTVV.

This clonotype was observed at least ten times. This chain uses TRBV7-2 with TRBJ1-6, with 9 bases that match TRBD1. The CDR3 has 14 amino acids. V lost 5 bases, J lost 10 bases, and 6 bases stayed unmatched. CDR1 and CDR2 from the germline V gene are SGHTA and FQGNSA. CDR3 in amino acids: CASSLGQGSSPLHF. In nucleotides, the CDR3 is TGTGCCAGCAGCCTGGGACAGGGCTCCTCACCCCTCCACTTT.

Remarks on this clonotype: Lacking the conserved final phenylalanine or tryptophan, this CDR3 likely reflects a read error. The DNA is left out, because the CDR3 cannot be placed on it with certainty; the CDR3 is given as TCRdb lists it. This chain uses TRBV20-1 with TRBJ2-6. The CDR3 length equals 10 residues, ends included. Germline CDR1 is DFQATT and CDR2 is SNEGSKA (reference sequence). This chain's CDR3 is CSARDGRLTT.

CDR3 residues: CASSQTGSTYGYTF. The DNA of the CDR3 is TGTGCCAGCAGCCAAACTGGGAGTACCTATGGCTACACCTTC. The chain couples TRBV9 to TRBJ1-2; D is unresolved. Looked up from germline, CDR1 is SGDLS and CDR2 is YYNGEE. The CDR3 is made up of 14 amino acids. Trimming cost V 4 bases and J 4 bases, with 14 bases left between them.

A remark on this clonotype: A much bigger clone sits one base away, suggesting this may be a read error. V usage is TRBV6-5 and J usage is TRBJ1-5; 8 bases are shared with TRBD1. The germline V gene has CDR1 MNHEY and CDR2 SVGAGI. The CDR3 consists of 13 residues. Trimming took 8 bases from V and 1 from J; bases not matched to a gene: 1. This CDR3 is CASWTGSNQPQHF. CDR3 coding DNA: TGTGCCAGCTGGACAGGGAGCAATCAGCCCCAGCATTTT.

A remark on this clonotype: This likely comes from a read error, as the CDR3 has no conserved phenylalanine or tryptophan at its end. This chain connects TRBV19 to TRBJ1-5; D gene ambiguous. The CDR3 contains 14 residues. CDR1 and CDR2 from the germline V gene are LNHDA and SQIVND (reference sequence). The V end was cut by 4 bases, the J end by 3 bases, with 10 bases between. The CDR3 sequence: CASSTPGTNQPQHL. The DNA for the CDR3 is TGTGCCAGTAGTACCCCAGGAACCAATCAGCCCCAGCATCTT.

On this clonotype: Since a much larger clone is just one base distant, this may be a read error. The V gene is TRBV2, the J gene TRBJ1-3, with D possibly TRBD1 on 6 matching bases. This CDR3 comprises 15 residues. CDR1 is SNHLY and CDR2 is FYNNEI in the germline V gene. The V end was cut by 6 bases, the J end by 2 bases, with 14 bases between. This CDR3 reads CASSTGQHPGNTIYF. The DNA for the CDR3 is TGTGCCAGCAGCACCGGACAGCACCCTGGAAACACCATATATTTT.

The chain combines TRBV7-2 with TRBJ1-5, with D possibly being TRBD1 (6 bases). V dropped 1 base and J dropped 3 bases, with 16 bases sitting between them. The CDR3 runs 17 residues. Germline V gives CDR1 SGHTA, CDR2 FQGNSA. This CDR3 reads CASSLVGPGATNQPQHF. The CDR3 bases are TGTGCCAGCAGCTTAGTAGGGCCAGGGGCCACCAATCAGCCCCAGCATTTT.

This clonotype came up a few times. The chain couples TRBV10-3 to TRBJ1-2; a possible D gene is TRBD1 (5 bases). Per germline, CDR1 ENHRY and CDR2 SYGVKD. The CDR3 has 13 residues. The germline V and J ends were trimmed by 2 bases and 8 bases, with 12 bases remaining between them. This chain's CDR3 is CAISEGGTSGYTF. The DNA of the CDR3 is TGTGCCATCAGTGAGGGCGGGACTAGCGGCTACACCTTC.

At least ten counts were recorded for this clonotype. This chain links TRBV10-3 with TRBJ1-3, with a weak D call TRBD1 (5 bases). Trimming removed 0 bases from V and 0 bases from J, with 12 bases in between. CDR3 length: 17 residues. The germline CDR1 and CDR2 sequences are ENHRY and SYGVKD. The CDR3 bases are TGTGCCATCAGTGAGTCTCTGGGGGAAACCTCTGGAAACACCATATATTTT. This translates into CAISESLGETSGNTIYF.

CDR3 DNA sequence: TGTGCCAGCAGCCTCCTAGGGGGGGGACGAACCGGGGAGCTGTTTTTT. It encodes CASSLLGGGRTGELFF. This chain uses TRBV5-6 with TRBJ2-2; a possible D gene is TRBD2 (7 bases). The V end lost 4 bases, the J end lost 5 bases, and 18 bases lay between the germline ends. The CDR3 covers 16 residues. CDR1 and CDR2 from the germline V gene are SGHDT and YYEEEE.

Ten or more counts support this clonotype. The chain links TRBV7-9 to TRBJ1-2, with D possibly TRBD1 on 6 matching bases. Per germline, CDR1 SEHNR and CDR2 FQNEAQ (reference sequence). The CDR3 length is 14 residues. With 0 bases removed from V and 4 bases from J, the gap between germline ends came to 9 bases. The CDR3 DNA sequence: TGTGCCAGCAGCTTAGCGGGGGCTTCCTATGGCTACACCTTC. It specifies CASSLAGASYGYTF.

This sequence joins TRBV25-1 and TRBJ1-3; tentative D call: TRBD1 (5 bases). Germline loops: CDR1 MGHDK, CDR2 SYGVNS. V was clipped by 6 bases and J by 6 bases, with 18 bases between them. The CDR3 totals 15 residues. In nucleotides, the CDR3 is TGTGCCAGCAGAGGGACTAGCGGAGAAATAAACACCATATATTTT. Protein sequence: CASRGTSGEINTIYF.

This chain joins TRBV11-1 and TRBJ1-5; 7 bases map to TRBD1. Losses at the gene ends were 5 bases for V and 6 bases for J; bases not matched to a gene: 4. This CDR3 has 13 amino acids. From germline, CDR1 is SGHAT and CDR2 FQDESV (reference sequence). The CDR3 DNA reads TGTGCCAGCAGCACCCACAGGGGTCAGCCCCAGCATTTT. It is translated as CASSTHRGQPQHF.